This T cell receptor beta chain was sequenced for a study of regulatory T cells in long-lasting Graves disease (dated by TCRdb to the early 2020s). For the study in its entirety: In the newly diagnosed Graves' disease group, patients had been taking antithyroid drugs for less than 3 months. Persistent Graves' disease patients were compared with newly diagnosed Graves' disease patients by peripheral blood TCR sequencing and RNA sequencing. The study was conducted in China and was registered as a clinical trial. TCR sequencing covered some 13 persistent and some 20 newly diagnosed Graves' disease patients, around 33 samples in total. Study-wide findings and limitations: TRBV28, TRBJ1-2 and TRBJ2-5 were preferentially used in persistent disease, while TRBV20-1 and TRBJ2-1 were favored in newly diagnosed disease. Patients with persistent disease shared more public clonotypes (fewer than 3,000) than newly diagnosed patients did (around 930). Only peripheral blood was studied, because thyroid tissue, the primary lesion, was inaccessible. The authors noted that the small sample size was a limitation that may lower accuracy. Sequencing and analysis were restricted to the TCR beta chain. Compared with newly diagnosed patients, patients with persistent Graves' disease had lower TCR Shannon entropy and fewer highly expanded clones, which suggests clonal expansion.

Remarks on this clonotype: Its antigen remains undetermined. Per-base qualities were not stored, and no clone one base away is much larger.

Receptor libraries were prepared by multiplex PCR. This sample was sequenced with an Illumina HiSeq 4000. iRepertoire HTBI primers and Arm-PCR amplification of CDR3 regions were used to construct TCR beta libraries. PCR products were gel purified before sequencing. Under the source paper's analysis protocol: A total of roughly 67 TRBV and 14 TRBJ segments were identified across samples and were used for gene usage analysis of CDR3 amino acid clonotypes. Filtered high-quality paired reads were merged into contigs using COPE and FqMerger. Contigs were aligned with BLAST to IMGT TRBV, TRBD and TRBJ reference genes, and CDR3 was defined per IMGT. Clonotypes above 0.1% frequency were classified as highly expanded clones. Shannon entropy was used to measure repertoire diversity, and the Gini coefficient was used to measure V-J evenness. Clonotypes shared by more than one individual were considered public. TCRdb took the public reads, trimmed them with fastp at Q25, ran MiXCR for clone calling and kept in-frame beta chains. Every CDR3 protein is listed once, alongside the most common genes and DNA of its rows. Here the V and J calls rest on TCRdb's processing, not on the authors' analysis. In all, the sample holds 620,000 or so distinct CDR3 sequences, and 15% to 20% of those were seen once. The top ten clonotypes cover under 20% of the sample.

Trimming removed 7 bases from V and 4 bases from J, leaving 26 bases between the germline ends. The germline V gene supplies CDR1 MRHNA and CDR2 SNTAGT. The CDR3 runs 18 residues from the cysteine to the phenylalanine. Only the CDR3 part of the read is kept: 54 bases, read in frame from the first base. The time point label for this specimen denotes: newly diagnosed GD, antithyroid drugs for less than 3 months. RNA was extracted from PBMCs in TRIzol for both TCR sequencing and RNA sequencing. Graves' disease was diagnosed according to American Thyroid Association guidelines. Patients for the study were recruited at an endocrinology department in Xi'an, China. Each patient gave about 10 milliliters of peripheral blood, collected in an EDTA anticoagulant tube. Ficoll Paque Plus density gradient separation was used to isolate PBMCs, and no further T cell sorting was done. An Agilent 2100 Bioanalyzer and agarose gel were used to check RNA quality, while a NanoDrop 2000 measured RNA concentration.

This sample was shared with a second study, whose subject was T cells in Graves' hyperthyroidism and ophthalmopathy. The second paper states: Graves' hyperthyroidism was defined as stable when no progression to ophthalmopathy occurred over 18 months of follow-up. Hyperthyroidism patients were newly diagnosed, with disease duration under 2 months, and aged 18 to 65 years. The study excluded patients with uncontrolled infections, other autoimmune diseases, pregnancy or lactation. Clinical symptoms, serum thyroxine and TRAb, thyroid ultrasound, and orbital computed tomography formed the basis for the diagnoses. A first-round RT-PCR of the TCR CDR3 used the HTBI primer set with the Qiagen OneStep RT-PCR kit. Blood samples also contained most of the expanded thyroid clonotypes (frequency above 0.001), which suggests that blood repertoires may reflect thyroid immune responses. In cross-validation, a model built on a 13 V-J signature told ophthalmopathy apart from stable hyperthyroidism with under 90% sensitivity and around 81% specificity, and in testing the same model reached 80%/75%. In validation, the model predicted progression to ophthalmopathy with 55% to 71% sensitivity and 72% to 85% specificity, a median of around six months before onset. TCR V-J signatures able to tell the groups apart were searched for in a discovery cohort of 100 patients, of whom more than 40 had Graves' ophthalmopathy and some 60 had stable Graves' hyperthyroidism. Prospective prediction of ophthalmopathy was tested in an independent validation cohort consisting of roughly 19 hyperthyroidism patients and around 16 patients who later progressed to ophthalmopathy. The roughly 90 discovery patients were divided at random into training and test sets in a 7:3 ratio. In addition, the study compared T-cell repertoires in thyroid tissue and in blood from six Graves' hyperthyroidism patients. After blood sampling, hyperthyroidism patients were treated with methimazole at a starting dose of 30 mg daily, and ophthalmopathy patients were treated with high-dose intravenous methylprednisolone. A second multiplex PCR round built the libraries, followed by size selection and purification. Libraries were sequenced paired-end with 100 bp reads on an Illumina HiSeq2000. SOAPnuke was used to process the raw data, removing reads that contained adapters or uncalled bases, had a mean Phred below 15, or lacked an exact match to the constant primer or identifier. High-quality paired reads were merged using COPE v1.2.5, and each unique nucleotide sequence was defined as a clonotype. MiTCR v1.1 was used to align clonotypes to the IMGT TRBV, TRBD and TRBJ reference segments. Analysis was restricted to V-J combinations with a frequency above 0.0001, which covered over 98% of repertoires. The TCS score was defined as the ratio of F50 (clonal expansion) to E x V (chaos), calculated using BLOSUM62-based TCRdist between CDR3 peptides within each V-J. Welch's t-statistics and random forest reduced fewer than 550 V-J features to under 15, which were used in a naive Bayes classifier (R e1071). No statistical method was used to fix the sample size in advance, and group allocation was not hidden from the investigators. According to the paper, TCR Vbeta CDR3 sequencing was carried out on 135 peripheral blood samples, which came from fewer than 50 ophthalmopathy, around 74 hyperthyroidism and about 17 progressor patients.

Material: peripheral blood mononuclear cells (PBMCs), obtained at new diagnosis, from a patient treated with antithyroid drugs. The chain is assembled from TRBV6-4 and TRBJ1-5; the D gene cannot be named for sure. The receptor was isolated from a woman aged 30 to 39 with Graves disease. Donor details come from another sample of the same person, matched by shared clones. The DNA is TGTGCCAGCATGGGAACCGCGGCTGGGATACAAAAAAATCAGCCCCAGCATTTT. It translates to CASMGTAAGIQKNQPQHF.